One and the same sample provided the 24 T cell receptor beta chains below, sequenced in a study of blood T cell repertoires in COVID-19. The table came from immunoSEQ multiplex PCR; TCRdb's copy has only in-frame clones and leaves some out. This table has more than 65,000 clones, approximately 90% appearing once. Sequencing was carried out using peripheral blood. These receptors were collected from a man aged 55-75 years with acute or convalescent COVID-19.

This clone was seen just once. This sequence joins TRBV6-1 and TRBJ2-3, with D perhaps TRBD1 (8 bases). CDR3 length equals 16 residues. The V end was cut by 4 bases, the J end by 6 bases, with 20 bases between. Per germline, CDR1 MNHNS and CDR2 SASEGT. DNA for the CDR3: TGTGCCAGCAGTGTGGGGGGGACAGGCTCGGGGGATACGCAGTATTTT. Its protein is CASSVGGTGSGDTQYF.

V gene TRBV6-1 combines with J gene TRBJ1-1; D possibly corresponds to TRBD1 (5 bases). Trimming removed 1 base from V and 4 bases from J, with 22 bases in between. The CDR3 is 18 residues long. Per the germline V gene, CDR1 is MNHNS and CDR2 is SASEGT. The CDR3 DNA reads TGTGCCAGCAGTGAAGACCGTACCCTTAAGGGGCTGCGCACTGAAGCTTTCTTT. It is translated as CASSEDRTLKGLRTEAFF.

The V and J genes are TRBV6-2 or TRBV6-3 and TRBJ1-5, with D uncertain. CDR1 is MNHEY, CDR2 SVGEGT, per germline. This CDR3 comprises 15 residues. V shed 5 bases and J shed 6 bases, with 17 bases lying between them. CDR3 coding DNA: TGTGCCAGCAGTAGCAGCCCCCTAGGCGGTCAGCCCCAGCATTTT. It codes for CASSSSPLGGQPQHF.

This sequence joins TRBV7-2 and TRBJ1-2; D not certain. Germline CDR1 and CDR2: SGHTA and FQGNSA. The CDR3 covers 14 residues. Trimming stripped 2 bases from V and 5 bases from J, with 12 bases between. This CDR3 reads CASSLNLGQYGYTF. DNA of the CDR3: TGTGCCAGCAGCTTAAATTTGGGCCAATATGGCTACACCTTC.

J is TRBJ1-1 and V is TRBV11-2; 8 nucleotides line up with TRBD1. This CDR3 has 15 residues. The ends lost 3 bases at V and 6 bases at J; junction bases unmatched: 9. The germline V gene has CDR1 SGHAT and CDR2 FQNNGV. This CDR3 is CASSFSQGADAEAFF. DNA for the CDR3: TGTGCCAGCAGCTTCTCCCAGGGGGCGGACGCTGAAGCTTTCTTT.

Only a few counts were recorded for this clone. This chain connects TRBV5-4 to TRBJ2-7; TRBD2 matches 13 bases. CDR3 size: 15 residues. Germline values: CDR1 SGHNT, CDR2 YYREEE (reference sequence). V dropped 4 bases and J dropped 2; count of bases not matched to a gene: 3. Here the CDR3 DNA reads TGTGCCAGCAGCATCGGGACTAGCGGGGCCTACGAGCAGTACTTC. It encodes CASSIGTSGAYEQYF. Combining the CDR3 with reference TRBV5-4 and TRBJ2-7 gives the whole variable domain ETGVTQSPTHLIKTRGQQVTLRCSSQSGHNTVSWYQQALGQGPQFIFQYYREEENGRGNFPPRFSGLQFPNYSSELNVNALELDDSALYLCASSIGTSGAYEQYFGPGTRLTVT.

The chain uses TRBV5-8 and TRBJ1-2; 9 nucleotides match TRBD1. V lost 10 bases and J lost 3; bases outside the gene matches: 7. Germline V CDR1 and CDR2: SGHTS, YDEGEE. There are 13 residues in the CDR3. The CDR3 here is CAGNRGQDYGYTF. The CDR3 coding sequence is TGTGCCGGCAACAGGGGGCAGGACTATGGCTACACCTTC.

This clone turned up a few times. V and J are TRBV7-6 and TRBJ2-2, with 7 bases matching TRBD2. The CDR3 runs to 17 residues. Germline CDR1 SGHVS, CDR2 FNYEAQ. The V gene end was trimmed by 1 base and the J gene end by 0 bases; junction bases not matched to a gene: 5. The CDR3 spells CASSLGVGLTNTGELFF. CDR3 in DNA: TGTGCCAGCAGCTTAGGAGTGGGACTAACGAACACCGGGGAGCTGTTTTTT.

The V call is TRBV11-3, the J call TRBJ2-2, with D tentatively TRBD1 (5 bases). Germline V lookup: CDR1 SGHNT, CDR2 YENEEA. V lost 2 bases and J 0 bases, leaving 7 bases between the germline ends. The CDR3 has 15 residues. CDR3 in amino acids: CASSLQGANTGELFF. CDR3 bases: TGTGCCAGCAGCTTACAGGGTGCGAACACCGGGGAGCTGTTTTTT.

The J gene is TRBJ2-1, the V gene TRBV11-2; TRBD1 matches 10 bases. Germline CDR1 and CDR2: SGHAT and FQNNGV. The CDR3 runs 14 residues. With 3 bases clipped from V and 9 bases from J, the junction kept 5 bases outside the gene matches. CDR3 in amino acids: CASSLRQGAVEQFF. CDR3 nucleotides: TGTGCCAGCAGCTTGAGACAGGGGGCGGTTGAGCAGTTCTTC.

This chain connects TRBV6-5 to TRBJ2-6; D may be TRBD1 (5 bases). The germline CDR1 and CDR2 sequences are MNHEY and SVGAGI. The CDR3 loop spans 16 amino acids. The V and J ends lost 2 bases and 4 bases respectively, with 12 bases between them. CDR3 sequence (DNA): TGTGCCAGCAGTTACCGGCAGGGTTCGGGGGCCAACGTCCTGACTTTC. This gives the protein CASSYRQGSGANVLTF.

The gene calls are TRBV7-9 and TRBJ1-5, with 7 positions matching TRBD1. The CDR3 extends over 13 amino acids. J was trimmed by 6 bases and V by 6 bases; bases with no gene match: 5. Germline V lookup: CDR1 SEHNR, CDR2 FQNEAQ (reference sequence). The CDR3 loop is CASSGQGVQPQHF. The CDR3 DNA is TGTGCCAGCAGTGGGCAGGGGGTTCAGCCCCAGCATTTT. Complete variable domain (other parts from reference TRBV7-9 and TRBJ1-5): DTGVSQNPRHKITKRGQNVTFRCDPISEHNRLYWYRQTLGQGPEFLTYFQNEAQLEKSRLLSDRFSAERPKGSFSTLEIQRTEQGDSAMYLCASSGQGVQPQHFGDGTRLSIL.

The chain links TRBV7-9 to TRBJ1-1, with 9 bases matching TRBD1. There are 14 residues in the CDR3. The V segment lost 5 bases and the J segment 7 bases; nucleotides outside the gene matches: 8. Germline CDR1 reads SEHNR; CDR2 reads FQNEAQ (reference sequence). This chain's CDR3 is CASSKDRGGGEAFF. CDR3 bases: TGTGCCAGCAGCAAGGACAGGGGCGGCGGTGAAGCTTTCTTT.

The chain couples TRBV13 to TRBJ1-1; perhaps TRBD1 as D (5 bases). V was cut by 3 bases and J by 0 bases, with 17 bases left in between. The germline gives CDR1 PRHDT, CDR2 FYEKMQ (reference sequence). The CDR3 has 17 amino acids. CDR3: CASSFSQATNMNTEAFF. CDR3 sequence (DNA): TGTGCCAGCAGCTTCTCACAGGCGACGAACATGAACACTGAAGCTTTCTTT.

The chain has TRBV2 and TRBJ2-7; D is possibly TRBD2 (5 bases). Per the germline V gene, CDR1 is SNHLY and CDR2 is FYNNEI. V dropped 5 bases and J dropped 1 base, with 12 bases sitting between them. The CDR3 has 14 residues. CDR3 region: CASSQPRDSYEQYF. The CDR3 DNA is TGTGCCAGCAGTCAGCCCCGGGATTCCTACGAGCAGTACTTC.

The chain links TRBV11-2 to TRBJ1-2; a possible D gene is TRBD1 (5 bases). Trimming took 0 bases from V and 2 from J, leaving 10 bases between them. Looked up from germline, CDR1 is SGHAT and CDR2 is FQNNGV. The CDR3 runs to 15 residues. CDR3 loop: CASSLEKAGNYGYTF. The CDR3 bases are TGTGCCAGCAGCTTAGAAAAGGCAGGGAACTATGGCTACACCTTC. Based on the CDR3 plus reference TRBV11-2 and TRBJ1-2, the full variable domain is EAGVAQSPRYKIIEKRQSVAFWCNPISGHATLYWYQQILGQGPKLLIQFQNNGVVDDSQLPKDRFSAERLKGVDSTLKIQPAKLEDSAVYLCASSLEKAGNYGYTFGSGTRLTVV.

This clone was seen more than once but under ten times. This CDR3 reads CASSYAQGAFQAFF. The CDR3 coding sequence is TGTGCCAGCAGTTACGCGCAGGGTGCTTTTCAAGCTTTCTTT. This sequence joins TRBV6-5 and TRBJ1-1; possibly TRBD1 for D (5 bases). Germline-derived CDR1 and CDR2 are MNHEY and SVGAGI. The ends were cut back, 2 bases at V and 9 bases at J, with 16 bases in the middle. The CDR3 has 14 residues.

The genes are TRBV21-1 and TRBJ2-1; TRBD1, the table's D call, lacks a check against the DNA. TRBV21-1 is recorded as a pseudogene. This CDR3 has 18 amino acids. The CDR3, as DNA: TGTGCCAGCAGCAATCGGGAATTCGGGGACAGGGCCTACAATGAGCAGTTCTTC. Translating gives CASSNREFGDRAYNEQFF.

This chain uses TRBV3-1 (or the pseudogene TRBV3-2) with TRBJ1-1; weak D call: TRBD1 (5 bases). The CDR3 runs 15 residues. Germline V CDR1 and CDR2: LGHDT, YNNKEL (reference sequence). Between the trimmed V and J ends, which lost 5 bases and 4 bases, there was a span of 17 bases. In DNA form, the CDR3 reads TGTGCCAGCAGCTTTTTGCCCAGCGGGGGCACTGAAGCTTTCTTT. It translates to CASSFLPSGGTEAFF.

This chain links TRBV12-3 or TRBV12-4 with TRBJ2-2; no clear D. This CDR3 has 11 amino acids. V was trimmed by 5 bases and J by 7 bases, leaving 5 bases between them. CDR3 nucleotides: TGTGCCAGCAGTCCGTGCGGGGAGCTGTTTTTT. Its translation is CASSPCGELFF.

DNA of the CDR3: TGTGCCAGCAGGGATTCCGGACTAGCGGGGGGGAGAACCCAGTACTTC. Translating it yields CASRDSGLAGGRTQYF. The chain employs TRBV2 and TRBJ2-5, with 15 nucleotides matching TRBD2. The CDR3 consists of 16 residues. V dropped 6 bases and J dropped 8; count of bases not matched to a gene: 10. Germline V CDR1 and CDR2: SNHLY, FYNNEI. The whole variable domain, filled in from reference TRBV2 and TRBJ2-5, reads EPEVTQTPSHQVTQMGQEVILRCVPISNHLYFYWYRQILGQKVEFLVSFYNNEISEKSEIFDDQFSVERPDGSNFTLKIRSTKLEDSAMYFCASRDSGLAGGRTQYFGPGTRLLVL.

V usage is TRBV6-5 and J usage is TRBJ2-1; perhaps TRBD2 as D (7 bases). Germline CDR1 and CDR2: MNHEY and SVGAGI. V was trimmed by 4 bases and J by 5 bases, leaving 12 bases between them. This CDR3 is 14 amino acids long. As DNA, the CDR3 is TGTGCCAGCAGTTCGGGGGGCCGCAACAATGAGCAGTTCTTC. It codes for CASSSGGRNNEQFF.

The CDR3 DNA reads TGCGCCAGCAGATCAGGGGTGTATATGGATAATTCACCCCTCCACTTT. It translates to CASRSGVYMDNSPLHF. The rearrangement links TRBV5-1 to TRBJ1-6, with D perhaps TRBD1 (6 bases). The CDR3 sequence is 16 residues long. Germline V gene sequence: CDR1 SGHRS, CDR2 YFSETQ. Trimming took 5 bases from V and 5 from J, leaving 17 bases between them.

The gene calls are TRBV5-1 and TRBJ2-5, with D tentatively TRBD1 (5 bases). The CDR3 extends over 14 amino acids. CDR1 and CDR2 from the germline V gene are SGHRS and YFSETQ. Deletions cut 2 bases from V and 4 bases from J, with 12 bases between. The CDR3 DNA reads TGCGCCAGCAGCTTAGGGGCCGTAGGAGAGACCCAGTACTTC. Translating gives CASSLGAVGETQYF.